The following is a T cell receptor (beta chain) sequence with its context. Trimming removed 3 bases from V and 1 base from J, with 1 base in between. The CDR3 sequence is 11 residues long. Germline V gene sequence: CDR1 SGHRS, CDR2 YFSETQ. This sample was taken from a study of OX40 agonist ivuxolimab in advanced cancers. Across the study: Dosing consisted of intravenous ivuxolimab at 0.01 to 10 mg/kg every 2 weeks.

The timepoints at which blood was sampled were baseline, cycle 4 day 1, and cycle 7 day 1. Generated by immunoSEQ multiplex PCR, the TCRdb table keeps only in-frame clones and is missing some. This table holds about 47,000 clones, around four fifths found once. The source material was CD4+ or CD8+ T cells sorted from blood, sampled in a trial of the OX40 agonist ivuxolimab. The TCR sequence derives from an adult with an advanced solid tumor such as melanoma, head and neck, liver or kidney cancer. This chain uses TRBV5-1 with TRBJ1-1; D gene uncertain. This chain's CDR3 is CASSSNTEAFF. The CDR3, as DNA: TGCGCCAGCAGCTCGAACACTGAAGCTTTCTTT.